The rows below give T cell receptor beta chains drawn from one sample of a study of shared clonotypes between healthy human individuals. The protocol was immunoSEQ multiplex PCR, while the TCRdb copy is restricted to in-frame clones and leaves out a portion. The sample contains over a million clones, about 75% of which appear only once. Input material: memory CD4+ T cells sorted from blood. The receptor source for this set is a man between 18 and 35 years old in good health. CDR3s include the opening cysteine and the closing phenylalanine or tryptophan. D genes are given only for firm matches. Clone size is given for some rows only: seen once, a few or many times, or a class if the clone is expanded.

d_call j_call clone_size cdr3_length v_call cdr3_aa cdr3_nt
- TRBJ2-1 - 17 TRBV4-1 CASSQADARINYNEQFF TGCGCCAGCAGCCAAGCGGACGCCCGGATAAACTACAATGAGCAGTTCTTC
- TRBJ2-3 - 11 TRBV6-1 CASWRTDTQYF TGTGCCAGCTGGAGAACAGATACGCAGTATTTT
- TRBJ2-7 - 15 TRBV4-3 CASSHRGSGPYEQYF TGCGCCAGCAGCCACCGGGGTAGCGGCCCGTACGAGCAGTACTTC
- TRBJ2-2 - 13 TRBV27 CATRVRNTGELFF TGTGCCACCAGGGTGCGGAACACCGGGGAGCTGTTTTTT
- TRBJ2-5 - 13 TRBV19 CASNDGVRETQYF TGTGCCAGTAACGACGGGGTTCGGGAGACCCAGTACTTC
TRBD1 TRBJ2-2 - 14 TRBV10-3 CAITGQSGTGELFF TGTGCCATCACGGGACAGTCGGGCACCGGGGAGCTGTTTTTT
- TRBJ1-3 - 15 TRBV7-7 CASSLALGKENTIYF TGTGCTAGCAGCTTAGCGTTGGGGAAGGAAAACACCATATATTTT
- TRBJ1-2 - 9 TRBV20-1 CSASRGYTF TGCAGTGCTAGTCGCGGCTACACCTTC
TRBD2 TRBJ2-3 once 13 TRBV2 CASSVGRGDTQYF TGTGCCAGCAGTGTGGGGCGGGGGGATACGCAGTATTTT
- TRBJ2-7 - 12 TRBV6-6 CASSYGDTEQYF TGTGCCAGCAGTTACGGGGACACTGAGCAGTACTTC
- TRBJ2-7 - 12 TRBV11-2 CASSRGKYEQYF TGTGCCAGCAGCAGAGGGAAATACGAGCAGTACTTC
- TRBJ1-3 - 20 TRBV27 CASRPGWAFDGFTSGNTIYF TGTGCCAGCAGACCCGGGTGGGCGTTCGACGGATTTACCTCTGGAAACACCATATATTTT
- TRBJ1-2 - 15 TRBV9 CASSTQSLGNYGYTF TGTGCCAGCAGCACTCAATCTTTGGGGAACTATGGCTACACCTTC
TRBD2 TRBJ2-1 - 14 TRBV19 CASTLSGRANEQFF TGTGCCAGTACTCTGAGCGGGAGGGCAAATGAGCAGTTCTTC
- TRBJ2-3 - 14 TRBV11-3 CASSLAPGTDTQYF TGTGCCAGCAGCTTAGCCCCAGGCACAGATACGCAGTATTTT
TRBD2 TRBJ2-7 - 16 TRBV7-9 CASSYGLAGSSYEQYF TGTGCCAGCAGCTACGGACTAGCGGGGAGCTCCTACGAGCAGTACTTC
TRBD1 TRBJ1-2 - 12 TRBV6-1 CASIRTGDGYTF TGTGCCAGCATTAGGACAGGGGATGGCTACACCTTC
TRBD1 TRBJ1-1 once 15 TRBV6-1 CASRRGQEPNTEAFF TGTGCCAGCAGGAGAGGACAGGAACCGAACACTGAAGCTTTCTTT
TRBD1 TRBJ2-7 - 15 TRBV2 CASSGGTGPIYEQYF TGTGCCAGCAGTGGGGGGACAGGACCAATCTACGAGCAGTACTTC
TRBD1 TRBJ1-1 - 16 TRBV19 CASSMRTGATNTEAFF TGTGCCAGTAGTATGAGGACAGGGGCAACGAACACTGAAGCTTTCTTT
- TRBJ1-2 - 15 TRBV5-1 CASSFGPRGGYGYTF TGCGCCAGCAGCTTCGGACCGCGGGGTGGCTATGGCTACACCTTC
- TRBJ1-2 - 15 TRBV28 CASSYGDISNKGYTF TGTGCCAGCAGTTACGGGGACATTTCCAACAAGGGCTACACCTTC
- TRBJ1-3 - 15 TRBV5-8 CASSFLGGPGNTIYF TGTGCCAGCAGCTTTTTAGGGGGGCCAGGAAACACCATATATTTT
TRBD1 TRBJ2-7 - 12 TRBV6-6 CASSETGYEQYF TGTGCCAGCAGTGAGACAGGGTACGAGCAGTACTTC